Shown below are 25 T cell receptor beta chains from a single sample sequenced in a study of cytomegalovirus exposure and HLA in healthy donors. The PCR contained 60 Vbeta and 13 Jbeta primers. Some clones are missing from TCRdb's copy, which holds only in-frame ones; the method was immunoSEQ multiplex PCR. Of roughly 180,000 clones in the sample, more than 65% were seen once. Sample: PBMCs. These receptors came from a woman aged 25 to 45 in good health and CMV-seropositive.

The chain couples TRBV5-6 to TRBJ1-2, with 7 bases lining up with TRBD1. CDR3 length equals 14 residues. Germline V gene data show CDR1 as SGHDT and CDR2 as YYEEEE. V gave up 4 bases and J gave up 1 base; unmatched junction bases: 4. The CDR3 DNA is TGTGCCAGCAGCCTGACAGGGATTAACTATGGCTACACCTTC. Translated: CASSLTGINYGYTF.

The chain carries TRBV6-5 and TRBJ1-5, with D perhaps TRBD1 (5 bases). Germline values: CDR1 MNHEY, CDR2 SVGAGI. There are 15 residues in the CDR3. V lost 5 bases and J 6 bases, leaving 17 bases between the germline ends. The DNA of the CDR3 is TGTGCCAGCAGTCCCCCCGGGGGGGGTGGTCAGCCCCAGCATTTT. It codes for CASSPPGGGGQPQHF.

The chain uses TRBV5-1 and TRBJ1-1, with D uncertain. V lost 0 bases to trimming and J lost 7 bases, with 7 bases between them. The CDR3 has 12 residues. The germline V gene has CDR1 SGHRS and CDR2 YFSETQ. CDR3 protein: CASSLEHLEAFF. The CDR3 region has the DNA TGCGCCAGCAGCTTGGAACACCTTGAAGCTTTCTTT.

The rearrangement links TRBV19 to TRBJ1-5; D gene ambiguous. The CDR3 is made up of 16 amino acids. V was cut by 3 bases and J by 2 bases, with 14 bases left in between. Germline V gene lookup returns CDR1 LNHDA and CDR2 SQIVND (reference sequence). CDR3 loop: CASSMLGISGNQPQHF. Written as DNA, the CDR3 is TGTGCCAGTAGTATGCTCGGTATCTCGGGCAATCAGCCCCAGCATTTT.

V usage is TRBV25-1 and J usage is TRBJ1-1; D not certain. Germline values: CDR1 MGHDK, CDR2 SYGVNS. The ends were cut back, 3 bases at V and 2 bases at J, with 13 bases in the middle. The CDR3 is 15 residues long. In nucleotides, the CDR3 is TGTGCCAGCAGTGATACCAGGTCCTCTAACACTGAAGCTTTCTTT. This translates into CASSDTRSSNTEAFF.

This chain links TRBV6-1 with TRBJ1-5; possible D gene TRBD1, 5 bases. The germline V and J ends were trimmed by 1 base and 3 bases, with 10 bases remaining between them. The germline CDR1 and CDR2 sequences are MNHNS and SASEGT. The CDR3 length is 15 residues. Here the CDR3 DNA reads TGTGCCAGCAGTGAAGGGGGACTGTACAATCAGCCCCAGCATTTT. It encodes CASSEGGLYNQPQHF.

The chain recombines TRBV7-6 with TRBJ2-7; the match to TRBD2 covers 7 bases. The germline V gene encodes CDR1 SGHVS and CDR2 FNYEAQ. V shed 3 bases and J 5 bases; nucleotides not matched to a gene: 10. CDR3 length equals 15 residues. This CDR3 reads CASSFIREGLDEQYF. The CDR3 DNA follows: TGTGCCAGCAGCTTCATTAGGGAGGGCCTAGACGAGCAGTACTTC.

This chain joins TRBV5-1 and TRBJ2-3; TRBD2 aligns across 11 bases. The germline CDR1 and CDR2 sequences are SGHRS and YFSETQ. V was clipped by 0 bases and J by 3 bases; unmatched bases: 0. CDR3 length: 15 amino acids. This CDR3 reads CASSLASGRTDTQYF. The CDR3, as DNA: TGCGCCAGCAGCTTGGCTAGCGGGAGGACAGATACGCAGTATTTT.

The gene calls are TRBV6-6 and TRBJ1-3; D is unclear. Germline CDR1 is MNHNY and CDR2 is SVGAGI (reference sequence). Trimming took 6 bases from V and 0 from J, leaving 12 bases between them. The CDR3 is 15 amino acids. CDR3 in DNA: TGTGCCAGCAGCCCACCCCGGGGCTCTGGAAACACCATATATTTT. Amino acid sequence: CASSPPRGSGNTIYF.

The rearrangement uses TRBV28 and TRBJ2-7; TRBD1 matches at 7 bases. V was clipped by 8 bases and J by 5 bases; unmatched bases: 15. The CDR3 has 15 residues. Germline V CDR1 and CDR2: MDHEN, SYDVKM. CDR3 DNA: TGTGCCAGCGAGCCTAGGGACAGACCCTTCCACGAGCAGTACTTC. This codes for CASEPRDRPFHEQYF.

The chain recombines TRBV10-3 with TRBJ1-5; D remains unclear. CDR1 is ENHRY and CDR2 is SYGVKD in the germline V gene. CDR3 length: 15 amino acids. V was cut by 5 bases and J by 2 bases, with 13 bases left in between. CDR3 loop: CAISPRPEGNQPQHF. Here the CDR3 DNA reads TGTGCCATCAGTCCTCGTCCGGAGGGCAATCAGCCCCAGCATTTT.

In its sample, this clone was seen a few times. The chain carries TRBV28 and TRBJ1-4; D is undetermined. Trimming shortened V by 6 bases and J by 7 bases, and 18 bases separated the two germline ends. CDR3 length: 15 residues. CDR1 MDHEN and CDR2 SYDVKM come from the germline V gene. CDR3 loop: CASSPPPRGLEKLFF. CDR3 in DNA: TGTGCCAGCAGCCCACCCCCCCGGGGTCTTGAAAAACTGTTTTTT. Filled out from reference TRBV28 and TRBJ1-4, the complete variable domain reads DVKVTQSSRYLVKRTGEKVFLECVQDMDHENMFWYRQDPGLGLRLIYFSYDVKMKEKGDIPEGYSVSREKKERFSLILESASTNQTSMYLCASSPPPRGLEKLFFGSGTQLSVL.

The chain recombines TRBV2 with TRBJ2-1; D perhaps matches TRBD1 (6 bases). Germline CDR1 is SNHLY and CDR2 is FYNNEI. This CDR3 contains 16 residues. V dropped 5 bases and J dropped 6 bases, with 20 bases sitting between them. The CDR3, as DNA: TGTGCCAGCAGTCACGAGACGACAGGTACCCTCAATGAGCAGTTCTTC. Translating gives CASSHETTGTLNEQFF.

The genes are TRBV7-9 and TRBJ2-7, with D unresolved. The CDR3 is 12 amino acids. V gave up 2 bases and J gave up 4 bases, with 6 bases separating them. Germline-derived CDR1 and CDR2 are SEHNR and FQNEAQ (reference sequence). The CDR3: CASSLIPYEQYF. The DNA for the CDR3 is TGTGCCAGCAGCTTAATCCCGTACGAGCAGTACTTC.

The gene calls are TRBV5-4 and TRBJ2-5; D not resolved. V gave up 5 bases and J gave up 5 bases, with 19 bases separating them. Germline V CDR1 and CDR2: SGHNT, YYREEE (reference sequence). There are 15 residues in the CDR3. The CDR3 sequence is CASSLPGGVRETQYF. CDR3 in DNA: TGTGCCAGCAGTCTTCCGGGTGGCGTTCGTGAGACCCAGTACTTC.

The chain is built from TRBV14 and TRBJ1-2; TRBD1 is a possible D gene (6 bases). V was pared by 5 bases and J by 4 bases, with 11 bases between. Germline lookup yields CDR1 SGHDN and CDR2 FVKESK. This CDR3 spans 13 amino acids. CDR3 amino acids: CASSMDRRYGYTF. The CDR3 nucleotides read TGTGCCAGCAGCATGGACAGACGCTATGGCTACACCTTC.

V usage is TRBV7-6 and J usage is TRBJ1-1; a possible D gene is TRBD1 (5 bases). Trimming removed 1 base from V and 7 bases from J, with 10 bases in between. Germline V gene lookup returns CDR1 SGHVS and CDR2 FNYEAQ. The CDR3 consists of 13 residues. CDR3 region: CASSLEAGREAFF. The CDR3 nucleotides read TGTGCCAGCAGCTTAGAGGCAGGGCGTGAAGCTTTCTTT.

The V call is TRBV28, the J call TRBJ1-3, with D possibly matching TRBD1 (6 bases). V lost 6 bases and J lost 6, with 18 bases in between. The CDR3 sequence is 15 residues long. Per the germline V gene, CDR1 is MDHEN and CDR2 is SYDVKM. The CDR3 loop is CASSATGLGENTIYF. The CDR3 DNA is TGTGCCAGCAGCGCTACAGGGTTGGGTGAAAACACCATATATTTT.

This clone was seen a few times. The chain employs TRBV6-1 and TRBJ2-1, with 11 bases that match TRBD1. The CDR3 sequence is 15 residues long. In germline, CDR1 is MNHNS, CDR2 SASEGT. Germline trimming cut 1 base from V and 6 bases from J; bases unmatched to any gene: 2. In DNA, the CDR3 is TGTGCCAGCAGTGAAGGGGACAGGGGGTCCAATGAGCAGTTCTTC. Translating it yields CASSEGDRGSNEQFF.

V and J are TRBV13 and TRBJ1-5, with a tentative D call TRBD1 (5 bases). This CDR3 is 13 amino acids long. CDR1 PRHDT and CDR2 FYEKMQ come from the germline V gene (reference sequence). Trimming took 7 bases from V and 9 from J, leaving 16 bases between them. The CDR3 sequence: CASNGGLDVPQHF. CDR3 sequence (DNA): TGTGCCAGCAATGGGGGGTTGGACGTGCCCCAGCATTTT.

The chain recombines TRBV6-5 with TRBJ2-5, with 7 nucleotides matching TRBD1. Germline lookup yields CDR1 MNHEY and CDR2 SVGAGI. This CDR3 contains 14 residues. Trimming removed 6 bases from V and 6 bases from J; junction bases left unmatched: 10. The CDR3 coding sequence is TGTGCCAGCAGGGGGACAGCCCGTAGGAAGACCCAGTACTTC. Its protein product is CASRGTARRKTQYF.

J is TRBJ1-1 and V is TRBV5-1; unclear D gene. The V gene's germline CDR1 is SGHRS and CDR2 YFSETQ. Trimming took 4 bases from V and 0 from J, leaving 13 bases between them. The CDR3 loop spans 15 amino acids. CDR3 bases: TGCGCCAGCAGCGGGGAGGGATATTTGAACACTGAAGCTTTCTTT. This gives the protein CASSGEGYLNTEAFF.

The chain uses TRBV10-3 and TRBJ2-1, with TRBD2 matching 14 bases. Germline lookup yields CDR1 ENHRY and CDR2 SYGVKD. V trimming: 8 bases; J trimming: 7 bases; junction bases outside the gene matches: 10. CDR3 length equals 16 residues. CDR3 amino acids: CAIRDGTSGRLNEQFF. DNA for the CDR3: TGTGCCATCCGAGACGGGACTAGCGGGAGATTAAATGAGCAGTTCTTC.

The chain links TRBV25-1 to TRBJ1-3; D is possibly TRBD1 (5 bases). The V end was cut by 7 bases, the J end by 2 bases, with 12 bases between. The CDR3 loop spans 14 amino acids. CDR1 and CDR2 (germline): MGHDK, SYGVNS. Written as DNA, the CDR3 is TGTGCCAGCATCCCCTCGGGGGCTGGAAACACCATATATTTT. Its translation: CASIPSGAGNTIYF.

The rearrangement links TRBV5-6 to TRBJ1-1, with D perhaps matching TRBD1 (5 bases). Trimming removed 5 bases at V and 8 bases at J, with 10 bases between. Germline V lookup: CDR1 SGHDT, CDR2 YYEEEE. This CDR3 is 11 amino acids long. CDR3 DNA: TGTGCCAGCAGTTTGAGGGGCGAAGCTTTCTTT. Protein product: CASSLRGEAFF.